This T cell receptor beta chain was sequenced in a study of T cells in localized non-small cell lung cancer. Overall study findings and caveats: Measurement of T cell clonality placed uninvolved adjacent lung highest, above the level in tumor. It remains possible that heterogeneity exists, since only one tumor region was sequenced. Across samples, adjacent lung featured a median approximately 56 of the top 100 tumor clones. Greater T cell density in blood accompanied longer overall survival.

The protocol was immunoSEQ multiplex PCR, while the TCRdb copy is restricted to in-frame clones and leaves out a portion. The sample has tens of thousands of clones, approximately 90% seen once. About this clone: Its specificity is not known.

Germline CDR1 and CDR2: MNHEY and SMNVEV (reference sequence). V gave up 5 bases and J gave up 0 bases; unmatched junction bases: 8. This CDR3 is built from 17 residues. The sample in question was peripheral blood, obtained before any cancer treatment. This TCR came from a male donor aged 60 or over with stage I squamous cell lung carcinoma. The rearrangement links TRBV27 to TRBJ2-1; 9 bases fit TRBD2. CDR3 nucleotide sequence: TGTGCCAGCAGTCAGACTAGCGGCCCGAGCTCCTACAATGAGCAGTTCTTC. This translates into CASSQTSGPSSYNEQFF.